The source of this T cell receptor beta chain is a study of CD8+ T cells in alopecia areata. From alopecia areata patients, lesional scalp punch biopsies and peripheral blood were collected. On this clone itself: Its antigen is as yet unknown.

CDR3 length equals 13 residues. With 6 bases removed from V and 8 bases from J, the gap between germline ends came to 13 bases. Germline V CDR1 and CDR2: SGHDN, FVKESK. Sequencing relied on a cDNA template that was reverse transcribed from extracted RNA. Only in-frame clones appear in the TCRdb table, and some are missing; sequencing was by immunoSEQ multiplex PCR. Of fewer than 90,000 clones listed, roughly half were seen once; the top ten hold 5.7%. Study-level results: Alopecia totalis/universalis scalp especially showed more expanded CD8+ clones than normal scalp.

The sequence came from a human donor with alopecia areata. Sample: NKG2D-high CD8+ T cells sorted from blood. The chain links TRBV14 to TRBJ1-4; D call uncertain. CDR3 sequence reads: CASRQTGWEKLFF. CDR3 sequence (DNA): TGTGCCAGCAGGCAGACGGGATGGGAAAAACTGTTTTTT.